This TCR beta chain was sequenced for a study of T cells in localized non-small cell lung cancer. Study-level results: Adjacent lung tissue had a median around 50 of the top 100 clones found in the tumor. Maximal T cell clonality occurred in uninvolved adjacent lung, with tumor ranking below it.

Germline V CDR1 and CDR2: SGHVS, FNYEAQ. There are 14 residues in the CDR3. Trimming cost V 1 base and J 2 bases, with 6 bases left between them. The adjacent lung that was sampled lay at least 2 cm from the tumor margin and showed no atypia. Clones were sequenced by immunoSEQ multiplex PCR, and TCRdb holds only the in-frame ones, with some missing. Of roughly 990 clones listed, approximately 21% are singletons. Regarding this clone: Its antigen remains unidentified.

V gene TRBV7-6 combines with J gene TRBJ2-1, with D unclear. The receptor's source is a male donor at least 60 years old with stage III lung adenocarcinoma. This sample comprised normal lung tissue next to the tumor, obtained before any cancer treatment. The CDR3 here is CASSLVLAYNEQFF. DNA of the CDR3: TGTGCCAGCAGCTTAGTACTCGCCTACAATGAGCAGTTCTTC. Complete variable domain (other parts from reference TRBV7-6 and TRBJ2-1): GAGVSQSPRYKVTKRGQDVALRCDPISGHVSLYWYRQALGQGPEFLTYFNYEAQQDKSGLPNDRFSAERPEGSISTLTIQRTEQRDSAMYRCASSLVLAYNEQFFGPGTRLTVL.